The T cell receptor (beta chain) under discussion was sequenced for a study of blood T cell repertoires in COVID-19. Living in 20 to 30 US areas, the participants were between roughly 18 and 90 years of age. Which cohort a participant joined came from the clinical history participants gave. The table came from immunoSEQ multiplex PCR; TCRdb's copy has only in-frame clones and leaves some out. The sample has approximately 480,000 clones, 87% seen once. Germline CDR1 reads SGHTA; CDR2 reads FQGNSA. Trimming shortened V by 2 bases and J by 4 bases, and 9 bases separated the two germline ends. The CDR3 consists of 14 residues.

This sequence originates from a woman between 18 and 29 years old who had recovered from COVID-19. This chain connects TRBV7-2 to TRBJ1-5; TRBD1 might be the D (5 bases). The sequenced sample was PBMCs or T cells enriched from blood (not recorded which). The CDR3 here is CASSLRGKNQPQHF. CDR3 coding DNA: TGTGCCAGCAGCTTACGGGGGAAGAATCAGCCCCAGCATTTT.